The entry below describes one TCR beta chain. Those enrolled in Seattle joined during active infection and were followed longitudinally afterward. Original data processing: Researchers report that nucleated cell counts were estimated from reference gene primer amplification. The protocol was immunoSEQ multiplex PCR, while the TCRdb copy is restricted to in-frame clones and leaves out a portion. D and trimming were read from the DNA, whereas the V and J calls and clone size are those reported in that table. The table records some 180,000 clones, roughly 80% of them present only once. Germline V gene lookup returns CDR1 SGHNT and CDR2 YYREEE (reference sequence). The ends lost 4 bases at V and 1 base at J; junction bases unmatched: 4. The CDR3 spans 15 residues. The data derive from a study of blood T cell repertoires in COVID-19. As for the study in general: Sites in the United States, Italy and Spain provided acute and convalescent COVID-19 samples. T cells, B-cell-depleted T cells, or PBMCs supplied cDNA or gDNA.

The sample taken for sequencing was peripheral blood. The chain has TRBV5-4 and TRBJ2-2; 7 positions agree with TRBD2. The receptor's source is a woman older than 75 with COVID-19, enrolled during active disease. The DNA for the CDR3 is TGTGCCAGCAGCCGCGGCGGGGGGAACACCGGGGAGCTGTTTTTT. Amino acids: CASSRGGGNTGELFF.